The 14 T cell receptor beta chains given below trace back to one sample, sequenced in a study of identical twins. TCRdb itself ran the 5' RACE reads through MiXCR, one entry per CDR3 protein. This sample has fewer than 250,000 distinct CDR3 sequences; 7.5% occur once, and the top ten carry about 1.9%. These same data were also listed under a study on yellow fever vaccine responses in identical twins.

The sample taken for sequencing was memory (CD45RO+) T cells sorted from blood. These receptors were obtained from a young woman in good health.

This clonotype was recorded at least ten times. The rearrangement joins TRBV5-1 to TRBJ2-2; TRBD1 matches at 8 bases. The CDR3 totals 18 residues. Trimming cost V 4 bases and J 2 bases; bases outside gene matches: 13. Germline loops: CDR1 SGHRS, CDR2 YFSETQ. CDR3 in amino acids: CASSTWDRTKYNTGELFF. CDR3 sequence (DNA): TGCGCCAGCAGCACATGGGACAGGACGAAATATAACACCGGGGAGCTGTTTTTT.

This clonotype was seen a handful of times. The chain uses TRBV5-4 and TRBJ2-5; 8 nucleotides align to TRBD1. V shed 4 bases, J shed 2 bases, and the junction held 4 bases outside the gene matches. This CDR3 region has 14 residues. Per the germline V gene, CDR1 is SGHNT and CDR2 is YYREEE (reference sequence). The CDR3 reads CASSQRQGQETQYF. CDR3 nucleotides: TGTGCCAGCAGCCAGAGACAGGGGCAAGAGACCCAGTACTTC.

This chain joins TRBV20-1 and TRBJ2-5; TRBD1 agrees at 9 bases. CDR3 length: 14 amino acids. Looked up from germline, CDR1 is DFQATT and CDR2 is SNEGSKA (reference sequence). The ends lost 5 bases at V and 5 bases at J; junction bases unmatched: 9. CDR3 region: CSALNRGRGETQYF. The CDR3 DNA follows: TGCAGTGCTCTAAACAGGGGGCGAGGGGAGACCCAGTACTTC.

This clonotype was found many times. J is TRBJ2-1 and V is TRBV24-1; 10 bases agree with TRBD2. V was clipped by 2 bases and J by 4 bases; unmatched bases: 10. Germline V gene data show CDR1 as KGHDR and CDR2 as SFDVKD. This CDR3 spans 18 amino acids. The CDR3 DNA is TGTGCCACCAGTGATTCAGCCTCGGGGACTAGCGAGTACAATGAGCAGTTCTTC. This translates into CATSDSASGTSEYNEQFF.

At least ten counts were recorded for this clonotype. The chain carries TRBV6-2 or TRBV6-3 and TRBJ2-1; D gene unclear. Germline loops: CDR1 MNHEY, CDR2 SVGEGT. Trimming cost V 5 bases and J 7 bases, with 15 bases left between them. The CDR3 consists of 14 residues. The CDR3 DNA follows: TGTGCCAGCAGTACCTATTCACCGGAGAATGAGCAGTTCTTC. Translated: CASSTYSPENEQFF.

This clonotype was observed many times. V gene TRBV3-1 combines with J gene TRBJ2-1; no reliable D call. Germline CDR1 LGHDT, CDR2 YNNKEL (reference sequence). Trimming took 1 base from V and 8 from J, leaving 15 bases between them. The CDR3 totals 15 residues. CDR3 amino acids: CASSQVTIVDDEQFF. Written as DNA, the CDR3 is TGTGCCAGCAGCCAAGTTACCATCGTCGACGATGAGCAGTTCTTC.

The V call is TRBV18, the J call TRBJ2-3; possible D gene TRBD2, 6 bases. CDR3 length: 17 residues. Germline CDR1 KGHSH, CDR2 LQKENI. Trimming shortened V by 2 bases and J by 3 bases, and 18 bases separated the two germline ends. The CDR3 is CASSPESSYRETDTQYF. The CDR3 DNA is TGTGCCAGCTCACCAGAATCGAGTTACCGGGAGACAGATACGCAGTATTTT.

The chain combines TRBV9 with TRBJ1-3; D is unresolved. The CDR3 runs to 14 residues. V lost 9 bases to trimming and J lost 2 bases, with 15 bases between them. Germline loops: CDR1 SGDLS, CDR2 YYNGEE. Here the CDR3 reads CATTRADAGNTIYF. CDR3 nucleotides: TGTGCCACCACCCGGGCGGATGCTGGAAACACCATATATTTT.

This clonotype came up many times. The chain links TRBV20-1 to TRBJ2-7, with TRBD1 identical over 7 bases. V was pared by 4 bases and J by 4 bases, with 10 bases of the junction left unmatched. The CDR3 is 14 amino acids. CDR1 and CDR2 (germline): DFQATT, SNEGSKA (reference sequence). The CDR3 nucleotides read TGCAGTGCTACAAAACAGGGACAGAGATACGAGCAGTACTTC. Its translation: CSATKQGQRYEQYF.

This clonotype was found many times. This rearrangement joins TRBV12-3 or TRBV12-4 to TRBJ1-3; perhaps TRBD1 as D (6 bases). The CDR3 length is 17 residues. Trimming removed 4 bases at V and 0 bases at J, with 16 bases between. The CDR3 loop reads CASSSRWTASSGNTIYF. The CDR3 nucleotides are TGTGCCAGCAGTTCCCGTTGGACAGCCAGCTCTGGAAACACCATATATTTT.

This clonotype has a count of ten or more. The V and J genes are TRBV5-1 and TRBJ1-1, with a weak D call TRBD1 (6 bases). Between the trimmed V and J ends, which lost 2 bases and 8 bases, there was a span of 16 bases. CDR1 and CDR2 (germline): SGHRS, YFSETQ. This CDR3 contains 14 residues. The CDR3 nucleotides read TGCGCCAGCAGCTTAGGGGACACCCGGGGGGAAGCTTTCTTT. Amino acids: CASSLGDTRGEAFF.

This clonotype has a handful of counts. The V and J genes are TRBV7-2 and TRBJ2-7; D is unresolved. The V end lost 1 base, the J end lost 9 bases, and 7 bases lay between the germline ends. Per the germline V gene, CDR1 is SGHTA and CDR2 is FQGNSA. The CDR3 consists of 11 residues. The CDR3 reads CASSLGTAQYF. Written as DNA, the CDR3 is TGTGCCAGCAGCTTAGGGACGGCGCAGTACTTC.

CDR3 amino acids: CASARQGYEQYF. In nucleotides, the CDR3 is TGTGCCAGCGCAAGACAGGGATACGAGCAGTACTTC. The rearrangement joins TRBV6-2 or TRBV6-3 to TRBJ2-7; 7 bases are a match to TRBD1. The germline gives CDR1 MNHEY, CDR2 SVGEGT. The CDR3 runs to 12 residues. J gave up 4 bases and V 8 bases, and 5 bases lay outside the gene matches.

The chain combines TRBV25-1 with TRBJ1-1; D is ambiguous. V shed 2 bases and J shed 8 bases, with 12 bases lying between them. The length of the CDR3 is 13 residues. The germline V gene encodes CDR1 MGHDK and CDR2 SYGVNS. CDR3 in DNA: TGTGCCAGCAGTGAAGTGGCGGTTGGGGAAGCTTTCTTT. Amino acids: CASSEVAVGEAFF.